The present T cell receptor (beta chain) was sequenced within a study of T cells in Graves' hyperthyroidism and ophthalmopathy. Diagnosis rested on symptoms, serum thyroxine and TRAb, thyroid ultrasound, and orbital computed tomography. TCR beta CDR3 regions were amplified from RNA. Carried out on the TCR CDR3, a first-round RT-PCR used the HTBI primer set. TCRdb reprocessed the multiplex PCR reads via MiXCR and lists one record per CDR3 protein. The table lists fewer than 450,000 distinct CDR3 sequences, about a sixth of them singletons. Germline V CDR1 and CDR2: MNHNS, SASEGT. The CDR3 runs 17 residues. The V segment lost 6 bases and the J segment 6 bases; nucleotides outside the gene matches: 18. This clonotype was seen many times.

J is TRBJ1-2 and V is TRBV6-1, with 8 bases aligning to TRBD1. The receptor's source is a young woman with Graves' hyperthyroidism that later progressed to Graves' ophthalmopathy. Material for sequencing was blood. The chain's CDR3 is CASSHTLTTGGGDGYTF. CDR3 sequence (DNA): TGTGCCAGCAGCCATACTCTCACCACAGGGGGTGGAGATGGCTACACCTTC.